Listed here is a single T cell receptor (beta chain). This sample was included in a study of neoadjuvant anti-PD-1 for oral cavity cancer. Study overall: Patients without progression received a fourth nivolumab dose around day 43, then surgical resection on days 50-56.

Time point noted: after neoadjuvant nivolumab, at surgical resection. Looked up from germline, CDR1 is LNHDA and CDR2 is SQIVND (reference sequence). The CDR3 has 16 residues. V shed 3 bases and J shed 2 bases, with 14 bases lying between them. The table came from immunoSEQ multiplex PCR; TCRdb's copy has only in-frame clones and leaves some out. The sample consists of around 65,000 clones, approximately 87% of them appearing once. The TCR sequence derives from a person aged 40-85 years with oral cavity squamous cell carcinoma. This chain uses TRBV19 with TRBJ1-5, with a possible D match to TRBD1 (6 bases). Sequenced material: PBMCs, taken after nivolumab (anti-PD-1) treatment. CDR3: CASSILGARGNQPQHF. The CDR3 DNA is TGTGCCAGTAGTATCTTGGGGGCGCGAGGCAATCAGCCCCAGCATTTT.